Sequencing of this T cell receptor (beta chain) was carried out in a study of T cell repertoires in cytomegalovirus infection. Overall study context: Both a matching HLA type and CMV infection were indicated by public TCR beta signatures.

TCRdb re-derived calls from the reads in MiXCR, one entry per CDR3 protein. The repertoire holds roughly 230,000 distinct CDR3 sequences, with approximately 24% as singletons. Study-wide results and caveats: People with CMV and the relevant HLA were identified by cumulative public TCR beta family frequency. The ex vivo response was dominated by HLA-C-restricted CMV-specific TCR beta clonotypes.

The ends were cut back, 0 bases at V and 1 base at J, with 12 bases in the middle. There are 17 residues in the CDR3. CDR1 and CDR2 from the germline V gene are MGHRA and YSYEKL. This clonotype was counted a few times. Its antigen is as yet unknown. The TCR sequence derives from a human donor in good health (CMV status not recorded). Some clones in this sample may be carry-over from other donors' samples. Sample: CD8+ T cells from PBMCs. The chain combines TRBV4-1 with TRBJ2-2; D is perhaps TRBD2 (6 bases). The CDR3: CASSQDLDYLNTGELFF. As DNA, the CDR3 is TGCGCCAGCAGCCAAGATCTGGACTACCTGAACACCGGGGAGCTGTTTTTT.